Sequencing of this T cell receptor beta chain was carried out in a study of T and B cells in COVID-19 patients. Study-wide findings and caveats: Patients with COVID-19 reportedly showed strongly skewed T cell receptor beta variable and joining gene usage.

TRB was amplified from approximately 250-480 ng of blood genomic DNA. Germline assignment: CDR1 LGHNT and CDR2 FRNRAP. The CDR3 totals 15 residues. V lost 1 base, J lost 0 bases, and 8 bases lay in between. TRB rearrangements were amplified by multiplex PCR with BIOMED2 TRB-A/B primers. TCRdb ran MiXCR on the multiplex PCR reads and lists one entry per CDR3 protein. The sample lists about 4,100 distinct CDR3 sequences, 25% occurring once. This clonotype was picked up a small number of times. Its antigen is as yet unknown. The sample taken for sequencing was blood. The chain is built from TRBV12-5 and TRBJ2-3; D is uncertain. This sequence was found in a human donor with active COVID-19. The chain's CDR3 is CASGLGHRSTDTQYF. CDR3 sequence (DNA): TGTGCTAGTGGTTTGGGCCACAGAAGCACAGATACGCAGTATTTT.